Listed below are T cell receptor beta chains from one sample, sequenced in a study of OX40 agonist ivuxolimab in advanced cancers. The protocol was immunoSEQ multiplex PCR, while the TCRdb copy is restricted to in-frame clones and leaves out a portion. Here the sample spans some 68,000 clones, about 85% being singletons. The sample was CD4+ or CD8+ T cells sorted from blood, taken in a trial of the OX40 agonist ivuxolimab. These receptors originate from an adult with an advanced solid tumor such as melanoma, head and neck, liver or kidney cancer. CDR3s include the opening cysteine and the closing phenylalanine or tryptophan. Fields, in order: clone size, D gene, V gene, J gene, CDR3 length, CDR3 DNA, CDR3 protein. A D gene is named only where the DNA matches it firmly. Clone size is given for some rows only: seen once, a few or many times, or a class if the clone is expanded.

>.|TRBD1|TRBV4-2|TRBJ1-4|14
TGTGTCAGCAGCCTGGGACAGGGTGGTGAAAAACTGTTTTTT
CVSSLGQGGEKLFF
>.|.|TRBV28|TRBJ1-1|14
TGTGCCAGCAGTTTAGGGGGACAGAACACTGAAGCTTTCTTT
CASSLGGQNTEAFF
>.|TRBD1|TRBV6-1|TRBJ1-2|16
TGTGCCAGCAGTGAAGCAAGGGACAGACTTAACTATGGCTACACCTTC
CASSEARDRLNYGYTF
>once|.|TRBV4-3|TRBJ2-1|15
TGCGCCAGCAGCCAAGACCCTAGTGGGGGACGGGTGCAGTTCTTC
CASSQDPSGGRVQFF
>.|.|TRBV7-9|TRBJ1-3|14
TGTGCCAGCAGGTCCCGGGGCTCTGGAAACACCATATATTTT
CASRSRGSGNTIYF
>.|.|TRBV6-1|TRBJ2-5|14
TGTGCCAGCAGCCGCGGGGTCCCTGGGGAGACCCAGTACTTC
CASSRGVPGETQYF
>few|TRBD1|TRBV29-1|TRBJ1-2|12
TGCAGCGTTAGGGCAGGGGGAGATGGCTACACCTTC
CSVRAGGDGYTF
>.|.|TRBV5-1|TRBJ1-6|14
TGCGCCAGCAGCTTGGGGACATACTATTCACCCCTCCACTTT
CASSLGTYYSPLHF
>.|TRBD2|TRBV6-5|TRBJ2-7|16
TGTGCCAGCAGTTACTCGGCTAGCGGGGGGTCCTACGAGCAGTACTTC
CASSYSASGGSYEQYF
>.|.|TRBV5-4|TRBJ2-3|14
TGTGCCTGGCGAGGCGGGGTAAAGGGAGATACGCAGTATTTT
CAWRGGVKGDTQYF
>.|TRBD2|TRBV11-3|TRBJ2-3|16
TGTGCCAGCAGCTTAATAGCGGGGGCTAGCACAGATACGCAGTATTTT
CASSLIAGASTDTQYF
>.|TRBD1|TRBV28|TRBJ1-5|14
TGTGCCAGCAGGACAGGGGGCGAGGGTCAGCCCCAGCATTTT
CASRTGGEGQPQHF
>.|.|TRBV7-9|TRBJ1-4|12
TGTGCCAGCAGCTTAAACATGGTGGAACTGTTTTTT
CASSLNMVELFF
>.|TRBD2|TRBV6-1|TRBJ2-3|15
TGTGCCAGCAGTCCTAGCGGGGAAAGCACAGATACGCAGTATTTT
CASSPSGESTDTQYF
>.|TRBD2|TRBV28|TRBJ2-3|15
TGTGCCAGCAGCTCCCCAGCGGGAGGGCGAGATACGCAGTATTTT
CASSSPAGGRDTQYF
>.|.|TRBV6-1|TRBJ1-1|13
TGTGCCAGCAGGGAACCAATGAACACTGAAGCTTTCTTT
CASREPMNTEAFF
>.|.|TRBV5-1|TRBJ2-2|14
TGCGCCAGCAGCTTGGGTGGGGACACCGGGGAGCTGTTTTTT
CASSLGGDTGELFF
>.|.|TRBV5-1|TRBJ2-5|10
TGCGCCAGCAGCGGAGAGACCCAGTACTTC
CASSGETQYF
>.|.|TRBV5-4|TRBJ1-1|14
TGTGCCAGCAGCTTGAAACAAATGAACACTGAAGCTTTCTTT
CASSLKQMNTEAFF
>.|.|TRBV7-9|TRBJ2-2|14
TGTGCCAGCAGCTTAGTGGTTAACACCGGGGAGCTGTTTTTT
CASSLVVNTGELFF
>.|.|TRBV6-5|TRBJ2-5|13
TGTGCCAGCAGTTCAACCCGGGCCATCGCCCAGTACTTC
CASSSTRAIAQYF
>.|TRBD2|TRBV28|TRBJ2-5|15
TGTGCCAGCACCACAACCAGTGCGGGGGTGGAGACCCAGTACTTC
CASTTTSAGVETQYF
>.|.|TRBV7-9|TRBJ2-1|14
TGTGCCAGCAGCCAATCGACTGCCTACAATGAGCAGTTCTTC
CASSQSTAYNEQFF
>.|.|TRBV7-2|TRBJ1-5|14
TGTGCCAGCAGCAGCACAGCCGGCAGTCAGCCCCAGCATTTT
CASSSTAGSQPQHF
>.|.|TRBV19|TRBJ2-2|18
TGTGCCAGTAGTATAGCGGGGGACGTATTAATGTTGGGCGGGGAGCTGTTTTTT
CASSIAGDVLMLGGELFF
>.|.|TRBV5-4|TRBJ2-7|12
TGTGCCAGCAGCTGGGACTCCTACGAGCAGTACTTC
CASSWDSYEQYF
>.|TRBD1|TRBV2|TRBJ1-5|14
TGTGCCAGCAGCGCTGGACAGGGCTATCAGCCCCAGCATTTT
CASSAGQGYQPQHF
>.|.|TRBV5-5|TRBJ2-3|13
TGTGCCAGCAGCTTGAGAAGCACAGATACGCAGTATTTT
CASSLRSTDTQYF
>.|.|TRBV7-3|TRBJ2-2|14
TGTGCCAGCAGCTTAATTGCGGAACACGGGGAGCTGTTTTTT
CASSLIAEHGELFF
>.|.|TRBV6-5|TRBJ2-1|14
TGTGCCAGCAGTTACTCGTGGGGAAAGAATGAGCAGTTCTTC
CASSYSWGKNEQFF
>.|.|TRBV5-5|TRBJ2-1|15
TGTGCCAGCAGCTTAGACCTAGGGAGCTACAATGAGCAGTTCTTC
CASSLDLGSYNEQFF
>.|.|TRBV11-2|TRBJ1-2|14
TGTGCCAGCAGCTTAGAGTTCGCTGGGTATGGCTACACCTTC
CASSLEFAGYGYTF
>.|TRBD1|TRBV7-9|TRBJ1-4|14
TGTGCCAGCAGCCTGGGACAGGGCGGTGAAAAACTGTTTTTT
CASSLGQGGEKLFF
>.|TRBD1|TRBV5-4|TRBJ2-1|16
TGTGCCAGCAGCCCCGGGACAGGGTTAGCTGGCAATGAGCAGTTCTTC
CASSPGTGLAGNEQFF
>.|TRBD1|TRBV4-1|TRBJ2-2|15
TGCGCCAGCGGACCGGGACAGGGTCGAACCGGGGAGCTGTTTTTT
CASGPGQGRTGELFF
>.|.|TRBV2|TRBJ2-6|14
TGTGCCAGCAGTGAGGGGGATGGGGCCAACGTCCTGACTTTC
CASSEGDGANVLTF
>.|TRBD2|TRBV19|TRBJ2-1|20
TGTGCCAGTAGTCCCCGGGGGGGACTAGCGGGACCCAGCTCCTACAATGAGCAGTTCTTC
CASSPRGGLAGPSSYNEQFF
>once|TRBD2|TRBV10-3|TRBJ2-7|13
TGTGCCATCACGAGCGGGAGGACCTACGAGCAGTACTTC
CAITSGRTYEQYF
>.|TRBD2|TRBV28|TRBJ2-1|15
TGTGCCAGCAGTTCAGCGGGAGGGTACCACAATGAGCAGTTCTTC
CASSSAGGYHNEQFF
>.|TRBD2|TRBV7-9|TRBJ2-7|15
TGTGCCAGCACCCCTCGGACTAGCGGCTCCTACGAGCAGTACTTC
CASTPRTSGSYEQYF
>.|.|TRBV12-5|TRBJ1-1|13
TGTGCTAGTGGTTTGGTACGGAGGACTGAAGCTTTCTTT
CASGLVRRTEAFF
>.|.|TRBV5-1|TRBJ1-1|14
TGCGCCAGCAGCTTGTGGGGGGAGAACACTGAAGCTTTCTTT
CASSLWGENTEAFF
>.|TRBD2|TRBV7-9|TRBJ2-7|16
TGTGCCAGCAGGGTCCCTAGCGGGAGGGGATCCTACGAGCAGTACTTC
CASRVPSGRGSYEQYF
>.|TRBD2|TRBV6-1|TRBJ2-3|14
TGTGCCAGCAGCCCGAGCGGGGGGGGCGATACGCAGTATTTT
CASSPSGGGDTQYF
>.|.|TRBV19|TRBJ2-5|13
TGTGCCAGTAGTATAGCTACTAGCGAGACCCAGTACTTC
CASSIATSETQYF
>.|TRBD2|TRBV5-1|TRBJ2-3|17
TGCGCCAGCAGCCTTGAAGGGAGACTAGCGGGGACAGATACGCAGTATTTT
CASSLEGRLAGTDTQYF
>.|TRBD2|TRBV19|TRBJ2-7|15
TGTGCCAGTAGCCTACTAGCGGGGGCGCCTTACGAGCAGTACTTC
CASSLLAGAPYEQYF
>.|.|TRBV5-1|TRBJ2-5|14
TGCGCCAGCAGCTTGAATGGGGGGCAAGAGACCCAGTACTTC
CASSLNGGQETQYF
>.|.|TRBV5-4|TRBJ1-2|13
TGTGCCAGCAGCTTTGTGGAGGGATATGGCTACACCTTC
CASSFVEGYGYTF
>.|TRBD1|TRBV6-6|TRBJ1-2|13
TGTGCCAGCAGGACAGGGTCGACGGATGGCTACACCTTC
CASRTGSTDGYTF
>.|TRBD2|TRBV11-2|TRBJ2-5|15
TGTGCCAGCAGCTTAGTGCGGGGGTCGAGGGAGACCCAGTACTTC
CASSLVRGSRETQYF
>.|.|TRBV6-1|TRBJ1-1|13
TGTGCCAGCAGTGAAATAGGTAGCACTGAAGCTTTCTTT
CASSEIGSTEAFF
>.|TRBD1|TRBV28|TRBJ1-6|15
TGTGCCAGCACCCCTGGGGACAGATATAATTCACCCCTCCACTTT
CASTPGDRYNSPLHF
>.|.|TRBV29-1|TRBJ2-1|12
TGCAGCGTTCGATCCTTCCCCAATGAGCAGTTCTTC
CSVRSFPNEQFF
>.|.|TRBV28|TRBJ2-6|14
TGTGCCAGCAGTTACGGGGCTGGGGCCAACGTCCTGACTTTC
CASSYGAGANVLTF
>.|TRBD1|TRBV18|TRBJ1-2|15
TGTGCCAGCTCACCATCAACAGGGGGTAACTATGGCTACACCTTC
CASSPSTGGNYGYTF
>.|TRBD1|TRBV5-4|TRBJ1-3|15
TGTGCCAGCAGCTTACAGGGGGCTGGGGGAAACACCATATATTTT
CASSLQGAGGNTIYF
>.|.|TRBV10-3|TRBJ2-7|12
TGTGCCATCGGGGACAAGCCCTACGAGCAGTACTTC
CAIGDKPYEQYF
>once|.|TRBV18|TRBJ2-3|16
TGTGCCAGCTCACCACCGGCTAGGGTGGTGACAGATACGCAGTATTTT
CASSPPARVVTDTQYF